The rows below give T cell receptor beta chains drawn from one sample of a study of T-cell reconstitution after alpha-beta-depleted transplantation in children. From the PCR reads, TCRdb called clonotypes with MiXCR, one entry per CDR3 protein. The table lists 30,000 or so distinct CDR3 sequences, 5.5% to 8% of them singletons. Sequencing used peripheral blood, obtained 60 days after TCRalphabeta/CD19-depleted stem cell transplant. All receptors derive from a child younger than two who had a stem cell transplant for acute myeloid leukemia, so the T cells may come from the graft donor. CDR3s leave out the opening cysteine and the closing phenylalanine or tryptophan. D genes are given only for firm matches.

TRBV4-3	.	ASSQESIRGNHGYT
TRBV2	TRBD2	TCSPGLAGGPRYNEQF
TRBV5-1	.	ASSLAGRGNQPQH
TRBV12-3/TRBV12-4	.	ASSRSGQETQY
TRBV15	.	ATSREGTGGYEQY
TRBV12-3/TRBV12-4	TRBD1	ASSSGTGAQGRNIQY
TRBV11-1	.	ASSYTPVPREPDYEQY
TRBV7-2	.	ASSLNSQETQY
TRBV29-1	.	SVEDGVEQY
TRBV27	.	ASRPRGAGQETQY
TRBV5-1	.	ATKSEGLVSEAF